Listed here are 13 T cell receptor beta chains from one sample, sequenced in a study of cytomegalovirus exposure and HLA in healthy donors. PCR amplification relied on 60 Vbeta primers (plus 13 Jbeta primers). Profiling relied on immunoSEQ multiplex PCR, and the TCRdb table lists in-frame clones only, not all of them. The table shows 150,000 to 200,000 clones, with 84% occurring only once. Specimen: PBMCs. The receptors here all came from a boy younger than 18 in good health and CMV-seronegative.

This chain joins TRBV5-6 and TRBJ2-5, with D unresolved. Germline loops: CDR1 SGHDT, CDR2 YYEEEE. This CDR3 has 11 amino acids. V lost 4 bases to trimming and J lost 5 bases, with 6 bases between them. CDR3 residues: CASSEAETQYF. The DNA for the CDR3 is TGTGCCAGCAGCGAGGCTGAGACCCAGTACTTC. The complete variable domain, with remaining parts taken from reference TRBV5-6 and TRBJ2-5, reads DAGVTQSPTHLIKTRGQQVTLRCSPKSGHDTVSWYQQALGQGPQFIFQYYEEEERQRGNFPDRFSGHQFPNYSSELNVNALLLGDSALYLCASSEAETQYFGPGTRLLVL.

This sequence joins TRBV5-8 and TRBJ2-1; D is possibly TRBD1 (6 bases). CDR3 size: 15 residues. The V gene's germline CDR1 is SGHTS and CDR2 YDEGEE. The germline V and J ends were trimmed by 4 bases and 8 bases, with 19 bases remaining between them. The CDR3 reads CASSTGQRPGDEQFF. The CDR3 DNA is TGTGCCAGCAGCACAGGACAGCGCCCAGGCGATGAGCAGTTCTTC.

V and J are TRBV9 and TRBJ2-3, with D perhaps TRBD1 (6 bases). The CDR3 contains 15 residues. CDR1 SGDLS and CDR2 YYNGEE come from the germline V gene. Deletions cut 0 bases from V and 7 bases from J, with 15 bases between. The CDR3, as DNA: TGTGCCAGCAGCGTAGCTGGGGGCCCACAGTATACGCAGTATTTT. It translates to CASSVAGGPQYTQYF.

CDR3 DNA sequence: TGTGCCAGCAGCCTCCAGAGGGGGCCCACTGAAGCTTTCTTT. Translation gives CASSLQRGPTEAFF. This chain joins TRBV7-2 and TRBJ1-1, with 7 positions matching TRBD1. Germline values: CDR1 SGHTA, CDR2 FQGNSA. There are 14 residues in the CDR3. With V trimmed by 5 bases and J by 4 bases, 7 bases remained unmatched. The variable domain in full, completed from reference TRBV7-2 and TRBJ1-1, reads GAGVSQSPSNKVTEKGKDVELRCDPISGHTALYWYRQSLGQGLEFLIYFQGNSAPDKSGLPSDRFSAERTGGSVSTLTIQRTQQEDSAVYLCASSLQRGPTEAFFGQGTRLTVV.

The sample holds one count of this clone. The V and J genes are TRBV30 and TRBJ2-1, with TRBD2 matching 7 bases. The ends lost 5 bases at V and 4 bases at J; junction bases unmatched: 8. The CDR3 is 14 amino acids. The V gene's germline CDR1 is GTSNPN and CDR2 SVGIG (reference sequence). The CDR3 here is CAWVKAGTYNEQFF. In nucleotides, the CDR3 is TGTGCCTGGGTTAAAGCGGGAACTTACAATGAGCAGTTCTTC.

The chain carries TRBV9 and TRBJ2-7; 9 bases align to TRBD1. J lost 3 bases, V lost 4 bases, and 5 bases had no gene match. There are 14 residues in the CDR3. CDR1 is SGDLS, CDR2 YYNGEE, per germline. The CDR3 is CASSRDRVSYEQYF. The DNA of the CDR3 is TGTGCCAGCAGCCGGGACAGGGTTAGCTACGAGCAGTACTTC. Based on the CDR3 plus reference TRBV9 and TRBJ2-7, the full variable domain is DSGVTQTPKHLITATGQRVTLRCSPRSGDLSVYWYQQSLDQGLQFLIQYYNGEERAKGNILERFSAQQFPDLHSELNLSSLELGDSALYFCASSRDRVSYEQYFGPGTRLTVT.

The chain links TRBV2 to TRBJ2-7; D possibly corresponds to TRBD1 (6 bases). The V end was cut by 5 bases, the J end by 4 bases, with 12 bases between. CDR1 and CDR2 from the germline V gene are SNHLY and FYNNEI. This CDR3 is built from 13 residues. The DNA for the CDR3 is TGTGCCAGCAGTCCGGGACACGCTTACGAGCAGTACTTC. Translation gives CASSPGHAYEQYF.

The V gene is TRBV27, the J gene TRBJ2-5, with D uncertain. The J call may be incorrect, as the DNA end agrees better with TRBJ2-7. CDR1 and CDR2 from the germline V gene are MNHEY and SMNVEV (reference sequence). The CDR3 is made up of 15 amino acids. CDR3 nucleotides: TGTGCCAGCAGTTTATTAACCGAGGCATCTGGCGAGCAGTACTTC. It yields the protein CASSLLTEASGEQYF.

The chain recombines TRBV7-9 with TRBJ2-5, with 7 bases identical to TRBD2. J lost 4 bases, V lost 2 bases, and 4 bases had no gene match. The CDR3 is 14 amino acids. The germline V gene encodes CDR1 SEHNR and CDR2 FQNEAQ (reference sequence). The CDR3 DNA reads as TGTGCCAGCAGCTTAAGCGGGGTTGGAGAGACCCAGTACTTC. Translated: CASSLSGVGETQYF.

The chain joins TRBV30 to TRBJ2-3, with D possibly matching TRBD2 (6 bases). The germline CDR1 and CDR2 sequences are GTSNPN and SVGIG (reference sequence). The CDR3 extends over 16 amino acids. V was clipped by 4 bases and J by 2 bases, with 19 bases between them. CDR3: CAWTQRWGGITDTQYF. In nucleotides, the CDR3 is TGTGCCTGGACTCAGCGTTGGGGCGGGATCACAGATACGCAGTATTTT.

The V gene is TRBV7-9, the J gene TRBJ1-2; D is unresolved. The V and J ends lost 3 bases and 0 bases respectively, with 11 bases between them. CDR1 and CDR2 from the germline V gene are SEHNR and FQNEAQ (reference sequence). This CDR3 is 15 amino acids long. This CDR3 reads CASSFSFGSNYGYTF. The CDR3 coding sequence is TGTGCCAGCAGCTTTTCTTTCGGGTCTAACTATGGCTACACCTTC.

The genes are TRBV5-6 and TRBJ2-7; D is perhaps TRBD1 (5 bases). The CDR3 contains 13 residues. Germline V gene lookup returns CDR1 SGHDT and CDR2 YYEEEE. Trimming left V 2 bases short and J 2 bases short, with 8 bases between. CDR3: CASSLQAPYEQYF. The DNA for the CDR3 is TGTGCCAGCAGCTTACAGGCTCCCTACGAGCAGTACTTC. Together with reference TRBV5-6 and TRBJ2-7, the CDR3 gives the full variable domain: DAGVTQSPTHLIKTRGQQVTLRCSPKSGHDTVSWYQQALGQGPQFIFQYYEEEERQRGNFPDRFSGHQFPNYSSELNVNALLLGDSALYLCASSLQAPYEQYFGPGTRLTVT.

This clone showed up just once. The genes are TRBV10-2 and TRBJ2-3; 13 bases fit TRBD2. The J segment lost 5 bases and the V segment lost 6 bases, leaving 8 bases of the junction unmatched. This CDR3 contains 16 residues. Germline loops: CDR1 WSHSY, CDR2 SAAADI. The CDR3, as DNA: TGCGCCAGCAGCCCCCCACTAGCGGGGGGGCAAGATACGCAGTATTTT. Protein sequence: CASSPPLAGGQDTQYF.